These 5 T cell receptor beta chains were all obtained from the same sample, sequenced in a study of cytomegalovirus exposure and HLA in healthy donors. Vbeta (60) and Jbeta (13) primers were used in the PCR. The table came from immunoSEQ multiplex PCR; TCRdb's copy has only in-frame clones and leaves some out. The table counts more than 30,000 clones; approximately 8.4% lies in the top ten. The source material was PBMCs. The receptors originated from a man in his forties in good health and CMV-seropositive.

The chain links TRBV5-1 to TRBJ2-1; 12 nucleotides line up with TRBD2. The junction had 7 bases not matched to a gene; V was cut back by 0 bases and J by 9 bases. Germline V lookup: CDR1 SGHRS, CDR2 YFSETQ. The CDR3 consists of 16 residues. The CDR3 loop is CASSLEASGRAGEQFF. CDR3 sequence (DNA): TGCGCCAGCAGCTTGGAAGCTAGCGGGAGGGCCGGTGAGCAGTTCTTC.

In regard to this clone: Different DNA sequences within this sample yield the same CDR3. The J gene is TRBJ1-4, the V gene TRBV20-1; D unclear. Germline CDR1 reads DFQATT; CDR2 reads SNEGSKA (reference sequence). V lost 5 bases and J lost 2, with 3 bases in between. The CDR3 length is 11 residues. CDR3 residues: CSARTNEKLFF. The DNA of the CDR3 is TGCAGTGCTCGTACTAATGAAAAACTGTTTTTT.

The chain couples TRBV19 to TRBJ2-6; 7 bases match TRBD1. The CDR3 loop spans 17 amino acids. Germline values: CDR1 LNHDA, CDR2 SQIVND (reference sequence). Losses at the gene ends were 0 bases for V and 2 bases for J; bases not matched to a gene: 4. CDR3 sequence reads: CASSIDGTGAGANVLTF. The CDR3 bases are TGTGCCAGTAGTATAGATGGAACAGGGGCTGGGGCCAACGTCCTGACTTTC.

J is TRBJ2-1 and V is TRBV7-3; 14 bases fit TRBD2. The CDR3 length is 15 residues. Germline lookup yields CDR1 SGHTA and CDR2 FQGTGA. Trimming took 5 bases from V and 8 from J; bases not matched to a gene: 5. In DNA, the CDR3 is TGTGCCAGCAGCGATTGGACTAGCGGGAGGCATGAGCAGTTCTTC. It encodes CASSDWTSGRHEQFF.

The rearrangement uses TRBV18 and TRBJ2-3, with D perhaps matching TRBD1 (6 bases). Germline V gene sequence: CDR1 KGHSH, CDR2 LQKENI. The V end lost 6 bases, the J end lost 3 bases, and 10 bases lay between the germline ends. The CDR3 has 13 residues. CDR3 region: CASSPTGTDTQYF. In DNA, the CDR3 is TGTGCCAGCTCTCCTACAGGGACAGATACGCAGTATTTT.